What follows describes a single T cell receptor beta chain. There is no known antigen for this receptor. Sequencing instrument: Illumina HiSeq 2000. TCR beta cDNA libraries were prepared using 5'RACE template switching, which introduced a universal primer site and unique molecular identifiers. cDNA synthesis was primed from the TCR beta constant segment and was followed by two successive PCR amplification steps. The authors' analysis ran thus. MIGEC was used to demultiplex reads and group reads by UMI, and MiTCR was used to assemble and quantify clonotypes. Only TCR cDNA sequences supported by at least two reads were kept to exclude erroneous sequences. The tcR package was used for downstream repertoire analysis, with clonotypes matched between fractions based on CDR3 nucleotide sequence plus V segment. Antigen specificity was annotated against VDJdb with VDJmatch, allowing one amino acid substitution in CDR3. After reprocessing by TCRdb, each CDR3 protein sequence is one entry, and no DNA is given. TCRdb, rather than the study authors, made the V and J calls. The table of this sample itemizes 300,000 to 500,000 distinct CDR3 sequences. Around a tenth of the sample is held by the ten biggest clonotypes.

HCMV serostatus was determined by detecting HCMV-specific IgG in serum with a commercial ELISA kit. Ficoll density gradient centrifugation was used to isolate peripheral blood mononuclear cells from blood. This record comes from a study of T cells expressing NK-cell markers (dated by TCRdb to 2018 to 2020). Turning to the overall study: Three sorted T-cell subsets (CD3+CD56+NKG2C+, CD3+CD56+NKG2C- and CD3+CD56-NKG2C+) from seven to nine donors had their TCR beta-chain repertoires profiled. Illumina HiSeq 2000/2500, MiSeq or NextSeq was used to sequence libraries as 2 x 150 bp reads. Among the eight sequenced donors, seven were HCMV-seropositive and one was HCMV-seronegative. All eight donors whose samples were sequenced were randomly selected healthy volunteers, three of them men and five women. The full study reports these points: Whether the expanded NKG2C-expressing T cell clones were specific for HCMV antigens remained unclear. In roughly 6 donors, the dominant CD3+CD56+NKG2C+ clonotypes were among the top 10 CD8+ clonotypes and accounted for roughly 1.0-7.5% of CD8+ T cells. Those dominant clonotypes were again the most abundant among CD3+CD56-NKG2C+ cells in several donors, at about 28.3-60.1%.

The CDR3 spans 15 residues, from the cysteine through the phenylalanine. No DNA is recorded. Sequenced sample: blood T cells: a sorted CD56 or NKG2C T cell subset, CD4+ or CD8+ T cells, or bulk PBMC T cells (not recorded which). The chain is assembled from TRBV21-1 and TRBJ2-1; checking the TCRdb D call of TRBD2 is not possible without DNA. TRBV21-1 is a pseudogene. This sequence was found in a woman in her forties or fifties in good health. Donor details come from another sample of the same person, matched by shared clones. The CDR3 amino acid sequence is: CASLEGLAGDNEQFF.